This T cell receptor beta chain was observed in a study of Graves' ophthalmopathy and Graves' hyperthyroidism. Findings and limits, study-wide: Among thyroid clonotypes expanded above 0.001 frequency, most also appeared in blood.

The TCR beta CDR3 regions underwent amplification from RNA transcripts. Investigators did first-round RT-PCR with HTBI primers, then second-round multiplex PCR. Using its own MiXCR run on the multiplex PCR reads, TCRdb lists one record per CDR3 protein. The profile covers around 1.1 million distinct CDR3 sequences, with roughly 35% appearing a single time and 11% taken by the ten largest. This CDR3 region has 13 residues. The junction had 7 bases not matched to a gene; V was cut back by 10 bases and J by 3 bases. Germline CDR1 LNHDA, CDR2 SQIVND (reference sequence). This clonotype has at least ten counts. Antigen specificity is unknown.

J is TRBJ1-1 and V is TRBV19, with 8 bases that match TRBD1. The origin of this receptor is an adult man with Graves' hyperthyroidism. The sequencing sample was made of peripheral blood or thyroid tissue (not recorded which). The CDR3, as DNA: TGTGCCACCAGACAGGGGCCCTACACTGAAGCTTTCTTT. Protein product: CATRQGPYTEAFF.